This TCR beta chain was retrieved from a study of cytomegalovirus exposure and HLA in healthy donors. This CDR3 has 16 amino acids. Trimming removed 2 bases from V and 7 bases from J; junction bases left unmatched: 13. Researchers ran the PCR with 60 Vbeta and 13 Jbeta primers. Sequenced by immunoSEQ multiplex PCR; TCRdb stores in-frame clones only, minus some. This listing includes about 77,000 clones. The chain is built from TRBV23-1 and TRBJ1-1, with 7 bases identical to TRBD1. TRBV23-1 is an open reading frame, and its role is uncertain. The sequence derives from a man over 45 in good health and CMV-seropositive. Material for sequencing was PBMCs. This CDR3 is CASSQPHSLTGDEAFF. DNA of the CDR3: TGCGCCAGCAGTCAACCACACAGCTTAACAGGGGATGAAGCTTTCTTT.